A single sample is the source of the 14 T cell receptor beta chains below, sequenced in a study of cytomegalovirus exposure and HLA in healthy donors. Researchers ran the PCR with 60 Vbeta and 13 Jbeta primers. Measured with immunoSEQ multiplex PCR; TCRdb has only the in-frame clones, and not every one. Of 60,000 to 65,000 clones listed, about three quarters are singletons. The sequenced sample was PBMCs. Receptors originate from a man aged 50-59 years in good health and CMV-seropositive.

CDR3 bases: TGCGCCAGCAGCCGCAAGGGGACTAGCGGCTACGAGCAGTACTTC. This encodes CASSRKGTSGYEQYF. The rearrangement links TRBV4-3 to TRBJ2-7; 11 bases align to TRBD2. This CDR3 comprises 15 residues. Germline trimming cut 4 bases from V and 3 bases from J; bases unmatched to any gene: 5. In germline, CDR1 is LGHNA, CDR2 YSLEER.

The rearrangement uses TRBV18 and TRBJ2-7, with 9 positions matching TRBD1. V was pared by 3 bases and J by 6 bases, with 12 bases of the junction left unmatched. Germline V gives CDR1 KGHSH, CDR2 LQKENI. The CDR3 is made up of 16 amino acids. As DNA, the CDR3 is TGTGCCAGCTCACCTGAACCGGGACAGGGAGGAAGCGAGCAGTACTTC. Its protein is CASSPEPGQGGSEQYF.

V usage is TRBV4-3 and J usage is TRBJ1-6; D is ambiguous. From germline, CDR1 is LGHNA and CDR2 YSLEER. Between the trimmed V and J ends, which lost 4 bases and 0 bases, there was a span of 13 bases. This CDR3 is built from 17 residues. The CDR3: CASSPNNLLSYNSPLHF. CDR3 bases: TGCGCCAGCAGCCCGAACAATCTCCTCTCCTATAATTCACCCCTCCACTTT.

CDR3 nucleotide sequence: TGCGCCAGCAGCGGCAACAGGGGGCTTGTCACCGGGGAGCTGTTTTTT. Translation: CASSGNRGLVTGELFF. The chain joins TRBV4-1 to TRBJ2-2; TRBD1 matches 9 bases. CDR1 is MGHRA and CDR2 is YSYEKL in the germline V gene. The CDR3 is 16 amino acids. After removal of 5 bases from V and 4 bases from J, the junction contained 8 bases not matched to a gene.

The chain recombines TRBV30 with TRBJ1-4, with TRBD1 as a possible D gene (5 bases). V lost 4 bases to trimming and J lost 8 bases, with 17 bases between them. Germline V gene data show CDR1 as GTSNPN and CDR2 as SVGIG (reference sequence). The CDR3 spans 14 residues. In DNA, the CDR3 is TGTGCCTGGACCCAGGGTGTAGGGCCCGAAAAACTGTTTTTT. It is translated as CAWTQGVGPEKLFF.

The chain links TRBV6-6 to TRBJ2-2, with a tentative D call TRBD2 (7 bases). The V gene's germline CDR1 is MNHNY and CDR2 SVGAGI (reference sequence). V was clipped by 7 bases and J by 5 bases, with 17 bases between them. The CDR3 is 15 residues long. CDR3 DNA: TGTGCCAGCAAATCTTCCGGGGGGCCGACCGGGGAGCTGTTTTTT. Its protein product is CASKSSGGPTGELFF.

CDR3 nucleotides: TGTGCCAGCAGCCCTCAAAAAGGGACTAGCGGGGGGGTGCAGTACTTC. Translated: CASSPQKGTSGGVQYF. The chain joins TRBV5-4 to TRBJ2-7; 16 bases line up with TRBD2. The CDR3 totals 16 residues. CDR1 is SGHNT and CDR2 is YYREEE in the germline V gene (reference sequence). V shed 4 bases and J 9 bases; nucleotides not matched to a gene: 10.

The gene calls are TRBV28 and TRBJ2-7, with TRBD2 matching over 12 bases. CDR1 and CDR2 (germline): MDHEN, SYDVKM. The CDR3 has 19 residues. The V segment lost 6 bases and the J segment 3 bases; nucleotides outside the gene matches: 18. The CDR3 is CASSTPLLAGGLRSYEQYF. The CDR3 DNA sequence: TGTGCCAGCAGCACCCCCCTGCTAGCGGGAGGGCTAAGAAGCTACGAGCAGTACTTC.

This chain connects TRBV30 to TRBJ1-1; D is unresolved. Germline loops: CDR1 GTSNPN, CDR2 SVGIG (reference sequence). V lost 3 bases and J lost 1, with 9 bases in between. CDR3 length: 13 amino acids. The CDR3 DNA follows: TGTGCCTGGAGAGCAAACAGGAACACTGAAGCTTTCTTT. Translated: CAWRANRNTEAFF.

J is TRBJ2-4 and V is TRBV19; 8 nucleotides agree with TRBD1. CDR1 and CDR2 (germline): LNHDA, SQIVND (reference sequence). The CDR3 covers 12 residues. V dropped 6 bases and J dropped 9; count of bases not matched to a gene: 4. This CDR3 is CASRDRATIQYF. The DNA for the CDR3 is TGTGCCAGTAGGGACAGGGCCACCATTCAGTACTTC.

This chain links TRBV5-4 with TRBJ2-7, with 7 bases identical to TRBD1. This CDR3 region has 14 residues. Germline lookup yields CDR1 SGHNT and CDR2 YYREEE (reference sequence). J lost 0 bases, V lost 5 bases, and 5 bases had no gene match. In DNA, the CDR3 is TGTGCCAGCAGTAGGGACAGCGACTCCTACGAGCAGTACTTC. Encoded protein: CASSRDSDSYEQYF.

The chain joins TRBV29-1 to TRBJ2-1; 8 nucleotides agree with TRBD2. Germline CDR1 is SQVTM and CDR2 is ANQGSEA. The CDR3 totals 13 residues. Trimming took 4 bases from V and 7 from J; bases not matched to a gene: 6. The CDR3 coding sequence is TGCAGCGTTGCCAGCGGGAGCGGGAATGAGCAGTTCTTC. Amino acid sequence: CSVASGSGNEQFF.

The V call is TRBV7-2, the J call TRBJ2-3; 12 nucleotides line up with TRBD2. Germline lookup yields CDR1 SGHTA and CDR2 FQGNSA. Losses at the gene ends were 5 bases for V and 7 bases for J; bases not matched to a gene: 7. CDR3 length equals 15 residues. DNA of the CDR3: TGTGCCAGCAGCCCCCTAGCGGGGGGGCCGCATACGCAGTATTTT. Protein product: CASSPLAGGPHTQYF.

This chain links TRBV9 with TRBJ2-5; 11 bases map to TRBD2. This CDR3 contains 17 residues. Looked up from germline, CDR1 is SGDLS and CDR2 is YYNGEE. Unmatched junction bases numbered 12, after V lost 3 bases and J lost 5 bases. This chain's CDR3 is CASSDNSGRAPLETQYF. In nucleotides, the CDR3 is TGTGCCAGCAGCGACAATAGCGGGAGGGCCCCGTTGGAGACCCAGTACTTC.